This TCR beta chain comes out of a study of shared clonotypes between healthy human individuals. Naive CD8 cells, CD45RO-negative and positively selected for CCR7, excluded terminally differentiated effector memory CD45RA+ cells. Repertoires were generated with immunoSEQ multiplex PCR, while TCRdb's copy carries only in-frame clones and drops some. The repertoire has about 2.1 million clones, about 93% of them found once; the top ten carry around 1.8%. From germline, CDR1 is MNHNS and CDR2 SASEGT. V lost 4 bases and J lost 5, with 18 bases in between. There are 16 residues in the CDR3. The specimen sequenced was naive CD8+ T cells from PBMCs. This sequence joins TRBV6-1 and TRBJ2-1; maybe TRBD2 (5 bases). This TCR was sampled from a man aged 18-30 years in good health. Some clones in this sample may be carry-over from other donors' samples. DNA for the CDR3: TGTGCCAGCAGTGGACGGACTCCCCATTGGGACAATGAGCAGTTCTTC. This sequence encodes CASSGRTPHWDNEQFF.